This T cell receptor beta chain was identified during a study of molecular identifiers for immune sequencing clone quantification (dated 2018 in TCRdb). General notes on the study: For a replicate experiment, RNA from roughly 20,000 or 100,000 naive CD8 T cells was divided into five aliquots, and four of the five aliquots were sequenced. The study was a methods study using CD8 T cells to benchmark molecular-identifier clustering-based TCR repertoire sequencing (MIDCIRS) and TCR RNA copy counting.

Naive CD8 T cell libraries were made from around 18,000 to 910,000 sorted cells using 10%, 30% or 50% of purified RNA. On a BD FACSAria II, naive CD8 T cells were FACS-sorted as CD8+CD4-CCR7+CD45RA+ and collected into RLT Plus buffer. To test detection sensitivity, Jurkat RNA equivalent to under 12 TCR copies was spiked into samples of about 19,000-1,000,000 naive CD8 T cells. Enrichment of CD8 T cells was performed with RosetteSep CD8+ T Cell Enrichment Cocktail and Ficoll-Paque, after which ACK red cell lysis was carried out. The CDR3, from cysteine to phenylalanine, totals 18 residues. The sequence is cut down to CDR3 DNA, 54 bases in frame from base 1. CDR1 and CDR2 (SGHAT, FQNNGV) derive from the germline V gene. Relative to germline, V is 5 bases shorter and J is 0 bases shorter, with 17 bases between their ends. This clonotype showed up just a few times. The clone's antigen remains unknown. Base-call qualities are not available, and no considerably larger clone is one nucleotide away.

Here is what the overall study found, with its caveats: Naive libraries contained spiked-in Jurkat TCR RNA (more than nine copies' worth), which is not part of the donor repertoire. When barcode sub-clustering was omitted, TCR diversity was inflated by chimeric consensus sequences, with chimeras reaching as high as 47%. In CMV-specific effector cells, clones with more than 20 RNA copies contained over 99% of molecules, whereas in naive cells such clones contained under 1% of molecules. Modeling indicated about three TCR RNA copies recovered per cell, compared with roughly 10 by digital PCR, which implies a capture efficiency of approximately 30%. Highly expanded clone sizes could be underestimated because identical TCR molecules may share a barcode. A single cell's worth of spiked-in Jurkat TCR RNA was reported detectable even among about 1.1 million naive CD8 T cells.

The library was built by means of PCR. Sequencing relied on an Illumina HiSeq 4000. Bulk TCR libraries were made following a previously described method, with the TCR primers given in Table S5. Total RNA was purified with the Qiagen AllPrep DNA/RNA kit. Before analysis, reads from multiple sequencing runs of the same library were pooled. Per the authors' processing: Reads were retained only if the reads had an exact TCR constant sequence, and the retained reads were trimmed to 150 nt and grouped according to their 12-nt molecular barcodes. Within each barcode group, reads were sub-clustered at a 15% Levenshtein threshold, and quality-weighted consensus sequences were built per RNA molecule. Non-functional sequences were discarded, and so were lower-count sequences lying one edit away from another sequence. Based on fitting two negative binomial distributions, any barcode sub-cluster with under 20% of the maximum read count was discarded. TCRdb reprocessed the public reads (quality trimming at Q25 with fastp, clone calling with MiXCR) and kept in-frame beta chains. Merged by CDR3 protein, the rows form single entries marked with the most common genes and DNA. TCRdb, not the authors, supplied the V and J calls. In all, the sample holds about 500,000 distinct CDR3 sequences, and about 22% of those were seen once. The ten largest account for roughly 0.81% of the sample.

This TCR came from a human donor in good health. Some libraries in this study had Jurkat cell RNA spiked in. The chain couples TRBV11-2 to TRBJ1-6, with a weak D call of TRBD1 (5 bases match). Material for sequencing was naive CD8+ T cells from blood, with Jurkat cell RNA spiked in. This sample's cell subset or site label indicates: FACS-sorted CD8+CD4-CCR7+CD45RA+ naive T cells. The encoded CDR3 is CASSQDSRTGSYNSPLHF. The nucleotide sequence reads TGTGCCAGCAGCCAAGACAGCAGAACGGGCTCCTATAATTCACCCCTCCACTTT.